The following is a TCR beta chain sequence with its context. Its antigen is unknown. TCRdb keeps only in-frame clones here, not all; method: immunoSEQ multiplex PCR. The sample holds 150,000 to 200,000 clones, 85% seen once. This specimen comes from a study of cytomegalovirus exposure and HLA in healthy donors. Findings and caveats of the study: The tendency of first-cohort TCR clusters to co-occur in the roughly 120 validation repertoires was identified by a subsequent analysis.

CDR1 is SGHTA, CDR2 FQGNSA, per germline. The V end was cut by 2 bases, the J end by 3 bases, with 8 bases between. The CDR3 contains 13 residues. The TCR was taken from a man younger than 45 in good health and CMV-seropositive. The rearrangement links TRBV7-2 to TRBJ2-7, with a possible D match to TRBD1 (6 bases). Material for sequencing was PBMCs. CDR3 nucleotides: TGTGCCAGCAGCTTACAGGGGTTCTACGAGCAGTACTTC. As protein: CASSLQGFYEQYF.